These 16 T cell receptor beta chains came from one sample sequenced in a study of technical replicates of blood from a handful of donors. The table came from immunoSEQ multiplex PCR; TCRdb's copy has only in-frame clones and leaves some out. The table has tens of thousands of clones, approximately 92% seen once. Sequencing used PBMCs. These TCRs come from a human donor in good health. Some clones in this sample may be carry-over from other donors' samples.

This clone came up a few times. This rearrangement joins TRBV29-1 to TRBJ2-1; perhaps TRBD2 as D (5 bases). Germline loops: CDR1 SQVTM, CDR2 ANQGSEA. CDR3 length: 12 residues. Between the trimmed V and J ends, which lost 4 bases and 10 bases, there was a span of 14 bases. The CDR3 loop is CSVALASREQFF. The CDR3 DNA sequence: TGCAGCGTTGCCCTAGCCTCGAGGGAGCAGTTCTTC.

This chain connects TRBV5-4 to TRBJ2-1; 9 bases are shared with TRBD1. CDR1 is SGHNT, CDR2 YYREEE, per germline (reference sequence). The V gene end was trimmed by 4 bases and the J gene end by 8 bases; junction bases not matched to a gene: 7. The CDR3 totals 14 residues. CDR3 residues: CASSQRTGDYEQFF. The CDR3 DNA is TGTGCCAGCAGCCAGAGGACAGGGGACTATGAGCAGTTCTTC.

This clone was seen only once. The rearrangement uses TRBV2 and TRBJ2-5; no clear D gene. Germline CDR1 and CDR2: SNHLY and FYNNEI. The length of the CDR3 is 11 residues. V was clipped by 6 bases and J by 2 bases, with 4 bases between them. This CDR3 reads CASRLQETQYF. The CDR3 bases are TGTGCCAGCAGGTTACAAGAGACCCAGTACTTC.

The V and J genes are TRBV6-5 and TRBJ2-2, with D perhaps TRBD1 (5 bases). Germline lookup yields CDR1 MNHEY and CDR2 SVGAGI. V lost 2 bases and J 4 bases, leaving 8 bases between the germline ends. CDR3 length equals 14 residues. CDR3 sequence (DNA): TGTGCCAGCAGTTACGACAGAGGCACCGGGGAGCTGTTTTTT. It specifies CASSYDRGTGELFF.

The chain links TRBV5-1 to TRBJ2-1; D may be TRBD1 (6 bases). Germline V lookup: CDR1 SGHRS, CDR2 YFSETQ. Trimming took 0 bases from V and 8 from J, leaving 18 bases between them. The CDR3 is made up of 16 amino acids. CDR3 coding DNA: TGCGCCAGCAGCTTGGACCCCAACAGGGTTAGCGATGAGCAGTTCTTC. Amino acid sequence: CASSLDPNRVSDEQFF.

This rearrangement joins TRBV6-5 to TRBJ1-2, with D tentatively TRBD1 (6 bases). Germline V gene data show CDR1 as MNHEY and CDR2 as SVGAGI. Trimming pared 2 bases from V and 8 bases from J, leaving 15 bases between. The CDR3 runs 14 residues. Here the CDR3 reads CASSYADRPGGYTF. The CDR3, as DNA: TGTGCCAGCAGTTACGCAGACAGGCCCGGGGGCTACACCTTC.

The chain is built from TRBV28 and TRBJ1-2; weak D call: TRBD1 (5 bases). V dropped 6 bases and J dropped 3 bases, with 20 bases sitting between them. CDR1 is MDHEN and CDR2 is SYDVKM in the germline V gene. CDR3 size: 16 residues. The CDR3 coding sequence is TGTGCCAGCAGCTCGGGTGGGGCAAGAGGTTACTATGGCTACACCTTC. Translated: CASSSGGARGYYGYTF.

The chain recombines TRBV19 with TRBJ1-2, with TRBD1 identical over 12 bases. With V trimmed by 5 bases and J by 8 bases, 6 bases remained unmatched. This CDR3 spans 14 amino acids. Germline lookup yields CDR1 LNHDA and CDR2 SQIVND (reference sequence). The chain's CDR3 is CASSPGTGGRGYTF. The CDR3 coding sequence is TGTGCCAGTAGTCCGGGGACAGGGGGCCGGGGCTACACCTTC.

This chain uses TRBV9 with TRBJ1-5; D might be TRBD1 (6 bases). This CDR3 contains 14 residues. Germline loops: CDR1 SGDLS, CDR2 YYNGEE. V lost 0 bases, J lost 7 bases, and 11 bases lay in between. CDR3 bases: TGTGCCAGCAGCGTAGAAGGGGGGGGACAGCCCCAGCATTTT. Translating gives CASSVEGGGQPQHF.

The chain is built from TRBV7-9 and TRBJ2-2; a weak D match, TRBD2 (7 bases). This CDR3 is built from 15 residues. Looked up from germline, CDR1 is SEHNR and CDR2 is FQNEAQ (reference sequence). The V end was cut by 5 bases, the J end by 5 bases, with 15 bases between. CDR3 region: CASSEGGVRTGELFF. The CDR3 region has the DNA TGTGCCAGCAGCGAAGGGGGGGTGAGGACCGGGGAGCTGTTTTTT.

The V and J genes are TRBV30 and TRBJ1-1, with D maybe TRBD1 (5 bases). Deletions cut 0 bases from V and 4 bases from J, with 12 bases between. This CDR3 has 14 residues. Germline lookup yields CDR1 GTSNPN and CDR2 SVGIG (reference sequence). CDR3 in amino acids: CAWSVWGRGTEAFF. The CDR3 coding sequence is TGTGCCTGGAGTGTTTGGGGAAGGGGCACTGAAGCTTTCTTT. The whole variable domain, filled in from reference TRBV30 and TRBJ1-1, reads SQTIHQWPATLVQPVGSPLSLECTVEGTSNPNLYWYRQAAGRGLQLLFYSVGIGQISSEVPQNLSASRPQDRQFILSSKKLLLSDSGFYLCAWSVWGRGTEAFFGQGTRLTVV.

V and J are TRBV7-8 and TRBJ2-2; 10 bases agree with TRBD2. Germline V gene lookup returns CDR1 SGHVS and CDR2 FQNEAQ. The CDR3 totals 15 residues. V lost 6 bases and J lost 5; bases outside the gene matches: 6. In DNA, the CDR3 is TGTGCCAGCAGGGCTAGCGGGAGCGAAACCGGGGAGCTGTTTTTT. Its translation is CASRASGSETGELFF.

The sample holds a few counts of this clone. The J gene is TRBJ2-3, the V gene TRBV27, with a possible D match to TRBD1 (5 bases). Germline loops: CDR1 MNHEY, CDR2 SMNVEV (reference sequence). V lost 6 bases, J lost 6 bases, and 13 bases lay in between. CDR3 size: 13 residues. CDR3 residues: CASRWQGTDTQYF. DNA of the CDR3: TGTGCCAGCAGGTGGCAGGGAACCGATACGCAGTATTTT.

This rearrangement joins TRBV7-4 to TRBJ1-3; D uncertain. The V and J ends lost 5 bases and 2 bases respectively, with 16 bases between them. Per germline, CDR1 SGHVT and CDR2 SQSDAQ. This CDR3 is 16 amino acids long. Written as DNA, the CDR3 is TGTGCCAGCAGCCCCTACCAACGGGAGGCTGGAAACACCATATATTTT. Residues: CASSPYQREAGNTIYF. Looking up the rest from reference TRBV7-4 and TRBJ1-3 gives the full variable domain: GAGVSQSPRYKVAKRGRDVALRCDSISGHVTLYWYRQTLGQGSEVLTYSQSDAQRDKSGRPSGRFSAERPERSVSTLKIQRTEQGDSAVYLCASSPYQREAGNTIYFGEGSWLTVV.

This sequence joins TRBV7-2 and TRBJ1-2; 9 nucleotides match TRBD1. With 10 bases clipped from V and 2 bases from J, the junction kept 11 bases outside the gene matches. This CDR3 is 15 amino acids long. The V gene's germline CDR1 is SGHTA and CDR2 FQGNSA. This CDR3 reads CAKTDRGNSNYGYTF. In nucleotides, the CDR3 is TGTGCCAAAACGGACAGGGGAAATTCGAACTATGGCTACACCTTC.

V is TRBV13 and J is TRBJ2-5, with 9 nucleotides matching TRBD2. Germline CDR1 and CDR2: PRHDT and FYEKMQ (reference sequence). With 9 bases clipped from V and 4 bases from J, the junction kept 6 bases outside the gene matches. This CDR3 is 13 amino acids long. CDR3 region: CARPAGGPETQYF. The CDR3 coding sequence is TGTGCCAGACCGGCGGGGGGGCCAGAGACCCAGTACTTC.